The clone carrying this T cell receptor (beta chain) was picked up a small number of times. TCRdb reprocessed the 5' RACE reads via MiXCR and lists one record per CDR3 protein. The repertoire has hundreds of thousands of distinct CDR3 sequences, less than 25% of them found once; the top ten carry approximately 8.4%. The sample comes from a study of T-cell memory formation after mild COVID-19. CDR3 length: 14 amino acids. J lost 8 bases, V lost 5 bases, and 8 bases had no gene match. Sequencing was carried out using PBMCs or a T cell subset sorted from them (not recorded which). This chain uses TRBV12-3 or TRBV12-4 with TRBJ2-2; 7 bases agree with TRBD1. The sequence derives from an adult woman who had mild COVID-19 (a few samples of this study predate the infection). Cell type and time point are not known. CDR3 DNA sequence: TGTGCCAGCAGTCAACAGGGGAGCGTGGGGGAGCTGTTTTTT. Protein: CASSQQGSVGELFF.